The entry that follows covers one TCR beta chain sequence. Its antigen is as yet unknown. CDR1 is KGHSH, CDR2 LQKENI, per germline. The CDR3 length is 14 residues. V dropped 6 bases and J dropped 7; count of bases not matched to a gene: 5. This sample is drawn from a study of cytomegalovirus exposure and HLA in healthy donors. Study-level information: Earlier findings included nearly 120 million unique TCR beta sequences obtained from 150 million to 200 million T cells.

Both 60 Vbeta primers and 13 Jbeta primers went into the PCR. Clones were read by immunoSEQ multiplex PCR, and TCRdb kept only the in-frame ones, dropping some. The sample lists 150,000 to 200,000 clones, roughly four fifths occurring once. Study results and caveats: For most TCR beta V segments, an earlier analysis put the productive rate at about 90% or about 30% of the time. Among TCR beta chains, those listed as cytomegalovirus-associated numbered some 170. When analyzed later, the rates of TCR association showed variation by HLA locus, with DRB1 the most and HLA-C the fewest.

Input material: PBMCs. This TCR derives from a woman in her 40s in good health and CMV-seronegative. J is TRBJ2-1 and V is TRBV18; 11 bases fit TRBD2. CDR3 nucleotides: TGTGCCAGCTCCACACTAGCGGGAGTGAATGAGCAGTTCTTC. Protein: CASSTLAGVNEQFF.